This T cell receptor (beta chain) is from a study of T cells in localized non-small cell lung cancer. Study-level findings and limits: Only one tumor region was sequenced, so heterogeneity remains possible.

As regards this clone: Its cognate antigen is unknown.

The CDR3 spans 10 residues. CDR1 and CDR2 (germline): MNHEY, SVGAGI. Method: immunoSEQ multiplex PCR; TCRdb's copy keeps in-frame clones and lacks some. The data show tens of thousands of clones, about 87% seen once. This chain joins TRBV6-5 and TRBJ2-1; D tentatively fits TRBD1 or TRBD2 (5 bases each). The input for sequencing was peripheral blood, taken before any cancer treatment. This sequence was found in a man aged 35 to 70 with stage I squamous cell lung carcinoma. The CDR3 is CAAAGGHQFF. In nucleotides, the CDR3 is TGTGCAGCCGCCGGAGGACACCAGTTCTTC.